This T cell receptor beta chain was sequenced in a study of T cells after posttransplantation cyclophosphamide. Profiled with immunoSEQ multiplex PCR; TCRdb holds only in-frame clones, not every one. The profile shows around 4,800 clones, around 82% of them singletons. Cyclophosphamide on days +3 and +4 followed busulfan-fludarabine conditioning and a marrow graft. J gave up 5 bases and V 2 bases, and 9 bases lay outside the gene matches. The CDR3 length is 15 residues. Germline V gene lookup returns CDR1 LNHDA and CDR2 SQIVND (reference sequence). The material was PBMCs, obtained 86 days after allogeneic stem cell transplant with posttransplant cyclophosphamide. The TCR sequence derives from a male patient aged 45-60 years who received an allogeneic stem cell transplant from an unrelated donor, was CMV-positive, and had acute GVHD only. Some T cells may be provided by the graft donor. This chain joins TRBV19 and TRBJ2-7; 7 nucleotides match TRBD2. The CDR3 DNA follows: TGTGCCAGTAGTATATTGGGGGGGGAGCTGGACGAGCAGTACTTC. Protein: CASSILGGELDEQYF.